The sequence of this T cell receptor beta chain was determined in a study of blood T cell repertoires in COVID-19. Study at large: There were acute and convalescent COVID-19 samples, and they came from the United States, Italy and Spain.

The recovered donors of Cohort 3 showed two negative PCRs, clearance, or symptom resolution. Here immunoSEQ multiplex PCR was the method, and the copy in TCRdb shows in-frame clones only, minus some. The sample contains more than 200,000 clones, approximately 84% of which appear only once. CDR3 length: 15 amino acids. Germline V gene data show CDR1 as SEHNR and CDR2 as FQNEAQ (reference sequence). The V gene lost 5 bases and the J gene lost 5 bases, with 16 bases spanning the gap. V gene TRBV7-9 combines with J gene TRBJ1-5; tentatively, D is TRBD1 (6 bases). This TCR was sampled from a man aged 35-49 years who had recovered from COVID-19. The sample taken for sequencing was PBMCs or T cells enriched from blood (not recorded which). The CDR3 DNA follows: TGTGCCAGCAGCCTAGATACCGGACAGCATCAGCCCCAGCATTTT. Amino acids: CASSLDTGQHQPQHF.